The 20 T cell receptor beta chains below come from one sample, sequenced in a study of Ad26.COV2.S vaccination and SARS-CoV-2 variants. As to treatment: approximately 18 received Ad26.COV2.S at low or high dose, single or two shots; about 5 received placebo; per-sample allocation not given. Material that was analyzed had been drawn on day 63 after the first vaccine or placebo injection. The assay was immunoSEQ multiplex PCR, and TCRdb's table has in-frame clones only and misses some. The sample includes around 300,000 clones, approximately 90% of them seen just once. The source was peripheral blood, collected in a trial of Ad26.COV2.S vaccine versus placebo. The receptors stem from a person between 18 and 59 years old who received the Ad26.COV2.S COVID-19 vaccine or a placebo.

This chain connects TRBV3-1 (or the pseudogene TRBV3-2) to TRBJ2-1; 7 bases are shared with TRBD2. The CDR3 consists of 14 residues. The germline CDR1 and CDR2 sequences are LGHDT and YNNKEL (reference sequence). After removal of 4 bases from V and 7 bases from J, the junction contained 7 bases not matched to a gene. The CDR3 loop reads CASSLAGTNNEQFF. For the CDR3, the DNA is TGTGCCAGCAGCCTCGCCGGGACTAATAATGAGCAGTTCTTC.

The chain joins TRBV6-5 to TRBJ2-4; the D is unclear. The CDR3 totals 16 residues. V was cut by 0 bases and J by 0 bases, with 9 bases left in between. The germline gives CDR1 MNHEY, CDR2 SVGAGI. The DNA for the CDR3 is TGTGCCAGCAGTTACTCGAGGAGACTAGCCAAAAACATTCAGTACTTC. It is translated as CASSYSRRLAKNIQYF.

In the case of this clone: Distinct nucleotide sequences in the sample also encode this CDR3. V and J are TRBV5-1 and TRBJ1-1, with unresolved D. The length of the CDR3 is 13 residues. Trimming pared 2 bases from V and 3 bases from J, leaving 8 bases between. In germline, CDR1 is SGHRS, CDR2 YFSETQ. The CDR3 region is CASSLRWDTEAFF. The CDR3 DNA follows: TGCGCCAGCAGCTTAAGGTGGGACACTGAAGCTTTCTTT.

Regarding this clone: The germline gene is not matched at one end of the junction; a read error may be the cause. The chain uses TRBV7-7 and TRBJ2-3; the D is unclear. The CDR3 runs 15 residues. From germline, CDR1 is SSHAT and CDR2 FNYEAQ (reference sequence). The CDR3 sequence is CASSPTIRGTDTQYF. CDR3 in DNA: TGTGCTAGCAGCCCGACAATTAGGGGCACAGATACGCAGTATTTT.

The chain uses TRBV7-9 and TRBJ2-7, with D possibly TRBD1 on 5 matching bases. CDR3 length equals 13 residues. Germline V CDR1 and CDR2: SEHNR, FQNEAQ (reference sequence). Between the trimmed V and J ends, which lost 5 bases and 0 bases, there was a span of 8 bases. The CDR3 nucleotides read TGTGCCAGCAGCAAGACAGACTCCTACGAGCAGTACTTC. Residues: CASSKTDSYEQYF. Full variable domain (missing parts from reference TRBV7-9 and TRBJ2-7): DTGVSQNPRHKITKRGQNVTFRCDPISEHNRLYWYRQTLGQGPEFLTYFQNEAQLEKSRLLSDRFSAERPKGSFSTLEIQRTEQGDSAMYLCASSKTDSYEQYFGPGTRLTVT.

CDR3 sequence: CASTRRGNSPLHF. The CDR3 nucleotides read TGTGCCAGCACTCGCAGGGGGAACTCACCCCTCCACTTT. The chain employs TRBV6-5 and TRBJ1-6; 7 nucleotides agree with TRBD1. CDR3 size: 13 residues. J lost 10 bases, V lost 7 bases, and 7 bases had no gene match. Germline assignment: CDR1 MNHEY and CDR2 SVGAGI.

The chain joins TRBV4-3 to TRBJ2-7, with 9 bases fitting TRBD1. The CDR3 is made up of 16 amino acids. J gave up 7 bases and V 0 bases, and 10 bases lay outside the gene matches. Germline-derived CDR1 and CDR2 are LGHNA and YSLEER. CDR3 in amino acids: CASSQDLGQGNREQYF. The CDR3 DNA reads TGCGCCAGCAGCCAAGATCTAGGACAGGGGAATCGGGAGCAGTACTTC.

The CDR3 sequence is CASSYSSSLNTEAFF. In DNA form, the CDR3 reads TGTGCCAGCAGTTACTCTTCCAGCCTGAACACTGAAGCTTTCTTT. V gene TRBV6-5 combines with J gene TRBJ1-1; no reliable D call. The CDR3 contains 15 residues. V shed 0 bases and J shed 0 bases, with 8 bases lying between them. Germline-derived CDR1 and CDR2 are MNHEY and SVGAGI.

This clone appeared a few times. The CDR3 sequence is CASGTSGIGVDTQYF. As DNA, the CDR3 is TGTGCCAGCGGAACTAGCGGGATCGGGGTAGATACGCAGTATTTT. V usage is TRBV2 and J usage is TRBJ2-3; 10 nucleotides match TRBD2. The germline CDR1 and CDR2 sequences are SNHLY and FYNNEI. V trimming: 8 bases; J trimming: 5 bases; junction bases outside the gene matches: 10. The CDR3 spans 15 residues.

The V and J genes are TRBV11-2 and TRBJ1-2, with D possibly matching TRBD1 (6 bases). Deletions cut 0 bases from V and 8 bases from J, with 25 bases between. Germline V gene data show CDR1 as SGHAT and CDR2 as FQNNGV. CDR3 length: 18 amino acids. CDR3 in DNA: TGTGCCAGCAGCTTAGATCGATTCCCCCCAGGGGAACTTTTGGGCTACACCTTC. Its translation is CASSLDRFPPGELLGYTF.

The chain couples TRBV4-3 to TRBJ2-2, with TRBD2 matching 10 bases. Germline loops: CDR1 LGHNA, CDR2 YSLEER. J was trimmed by 5 bases and V by 1 base; bases with no gene match: 4. The CDR3 runs to 16 residues. The CDR3 protein is CASSQVGLAVTGELFF. The CDR3 DNA reads as TGCGCCAGCAGCCAAGTTGGACTAGCGGTTACCGGGGAGCTGTTTTTT.

The CDR3 DNA is TGTGCCAGCAGTTACCCAGGGACTAGCGGGGGGGCTAAATTTTCCTACAATGAGCAGTTCTTC. It specifies CASSYPGTSGGAKFSYNEQFF. The chain recombines TRBV6-2 or TRBV6-3 with TRBJ2-1; TRBD2 matches 16 bases. Germline V gene sequence: CDR1 MNHEY, CDR2 SVGEGT. The CDR3 length is 21 residues. Losses at the gene ends were 2 bases for V and 1 base for J; bases not matched to a gene: 11.

J is TRBJ1-1 and V is TRBV9; 8 nucleotides align to TRBD1. Germline lookup yields CDR1 SGDLS and CDR2 YYNGEE. Trimming removed 2 bases from V and 4 bases from J; junction bases left unmatched: 7. CDR3 length: 15 amino acids. CDR3 in DNA: TGTGCCAGCAGCGTTTCGGTAACAGGGGGCACTGAAGCTTTCTTT. Protein sequence: CASSVSVTGGTEAFF.

The V gene is TRBV19, the J gene TRBJ2-2, with D possibly TRBD2 on 6 matching bases. Trimming removed 7 bases from V and 7 bases from J, with 19 bases in between. Germline CDR1 is LNHDA and CDR2 is SQIVND (reference sequence). CDR3 length equals 15 residues. In nucleotides, the CDR3 is TGTGCCAGTAAGGTGGGGCGGGGAGTCGTCGGGGAGCTGTTTTTT. Translating gives CASKVGRGVVGELFF.

The chain employs TRBV12-3 or TRBV12-4 and TRBJ1-5; D is unresolved. The V end lost 6 bases, the J end lost 13 bases, and 13 bases lay between the germline ends. The CDR3 runs to 11 residues. CDR3 in amino acids: CASSVRMAQHF. CDR3 DNA: TGTGCCAGCAGCGTTCGGATGGCTCAGCATTTT.

The chain links TRBV6-2 or TRBV6-3 to TRBJ2-7, with 9 bases identical to TRBD2. The germline CDR1 and CDR2 sequences are MNHEY and SVGEGT. CDR3 length equals 15 residues. J gave up 4 bases and V 6 bases, and 10 bases lay outside the gene matches. The CDR3 sequence is CASSLAAGGVYEQYF. In nucleotides, the CDR3 is TGTGCCAGCAGCCTAGCAGCGGGAGGTGTTTACGAGCAGTACTTC.

The V call is TRBV5-1, the J call TRBJ2-7; D gene ambiguous. Trimming shortened V by 6 bases and J by 2 bases, and 18 bases separated the two germline ends. This CDR3 comprises 15 residues. The germline V gene encodes CDR1 SGHRS and CDR2 YFSETQ. CDR3 residues: CASKLWSGETYEQYF. The CDR3 nucleotides are TGCGCCAGCAAGCTATGGTCAGGAGAGACCTACGAGCAGTACTTC.

The chain uses TRBV7-8 and TRBJ1-1, with 12 positions matching TRBD1. The V and J ends lost 4 bases and 1 base, in that order; junction bases with no gene match: 19. The CDR3 has 21 amino acids. Looked up from germline, CDR1 is SGHVS and CDR2 is FQNEAQ. CDR3 loop: CASSSPGQGAAMDVWNTEAFF. The DNA of the CDR3 is TGTGCCAGCAGCTCACCGGGACAGGGGGCGGCTATGGATGTATGGAACACTGAAGCTTTCTTT.

The genes are TRBV7-3 and TRBJ2-7, with D perhaps TRBD2 (5 bases). Germline V gene data show CDR1 as SGHTA and CDR2 as FQGTGA. The length of the CDR3 is 15 residues. V gave up 5 bases and J gave up 3 bases, with 17 bases separating them. The CDR3 sequence: CASSPLLAGYYEQYF. Written as DNA, the CDR3 is TGTGCCAGCAGCCCCCTTCTTGCGGGCTACTACGAGCAGTACTTC.

CDR3 loop: CASSRGVGVGRSHDEQFF. DNA for the CDR3: TGTGCCAGCAGCCGAGGCGTCGGTGTGGGACGGAGCCACGATGAGCAGTTCTTC. The chain joins TRBV7-9 to TRBJ2-1, with D perhaps matching TRBD1 or TRBD2 (5 bases each). There are 18 residues in the CDR3. Trimming took 5 bases from V and 8 from J, leaving 28 bases between them. CDR1 is SEHNR and CDR2 is FQNEAQ in the germline V gene (reference sequence).